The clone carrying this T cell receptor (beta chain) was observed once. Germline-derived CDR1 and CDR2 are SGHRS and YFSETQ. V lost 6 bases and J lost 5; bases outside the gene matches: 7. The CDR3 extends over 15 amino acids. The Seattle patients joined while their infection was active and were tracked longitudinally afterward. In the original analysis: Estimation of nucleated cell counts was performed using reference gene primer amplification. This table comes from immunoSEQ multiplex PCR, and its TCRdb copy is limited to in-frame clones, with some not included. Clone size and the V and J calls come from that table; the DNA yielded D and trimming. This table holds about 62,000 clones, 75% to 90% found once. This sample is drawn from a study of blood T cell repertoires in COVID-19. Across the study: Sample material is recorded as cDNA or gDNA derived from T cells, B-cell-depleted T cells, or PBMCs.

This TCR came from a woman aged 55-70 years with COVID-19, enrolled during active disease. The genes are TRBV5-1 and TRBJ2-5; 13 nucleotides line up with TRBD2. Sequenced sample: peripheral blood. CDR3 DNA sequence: TGCGCCAGCACCATGGGGACTAGCGGGGTCGAGACCCAGTACTTC. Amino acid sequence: CASTMGTSGVETQYF.